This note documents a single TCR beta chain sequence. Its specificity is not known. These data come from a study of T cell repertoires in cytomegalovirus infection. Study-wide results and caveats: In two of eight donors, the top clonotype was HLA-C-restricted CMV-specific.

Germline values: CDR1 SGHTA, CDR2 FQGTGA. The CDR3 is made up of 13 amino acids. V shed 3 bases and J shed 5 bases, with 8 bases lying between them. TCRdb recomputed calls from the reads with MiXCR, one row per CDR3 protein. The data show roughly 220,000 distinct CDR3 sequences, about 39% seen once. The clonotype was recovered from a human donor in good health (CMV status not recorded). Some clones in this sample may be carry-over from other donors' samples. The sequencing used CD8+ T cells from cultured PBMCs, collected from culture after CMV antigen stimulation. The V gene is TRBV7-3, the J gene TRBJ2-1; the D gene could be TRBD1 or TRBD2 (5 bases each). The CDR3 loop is CASSFRGDNEQFF. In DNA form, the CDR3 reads TGTGCCAGCAGCTTCAGAGGGGACAATGAGCAGTTCTTC.